This T cell receptor (beta chain) was sequenced during a study of blood T cell repertoires in COVID-19. Some clones are missing from TCRdb's copy, which holds only in-frame ones; the method was immunoSEQ multiplex PCR. The profile shows 70,000 to 95,000 clones, approximately 80% of them singletons. This clone was picked up one time. The CDR3 contains 15 residues. Germline V lookup: CDR1 MGHDK, CDR2 SYGVNS. J was trimmed by 7 bases and V by 2 bases; bases with no gene match: 7. The rearrangement uses TRBV25-1 and TRBJ2-1; 8 bases are shared with TRBD1. The origin of this receptor is a woman in her seventies with active or convalescent COVID-19. Sample: peripheral blood. The chain's CDR3 is CASSEPGTGRNEQFF. The CDR3 DNA is TGTGCCAGCAGTGAACCCGGGACAGGTAGGAATGAGCAGTTCTTC.